The 27 T cell receptor beta chains below were found in one sample sequenced in a study of chemoradiotherapy in HPV16-positive cancers. Repertoires were generated with immunoSEQ multiplex PCR, while TCRdb's copy carries only in-frame clones and drops some. Among roughly 1,300 clones listed, about three quarters were seen once. The sample here was tumor tissue, taken from a patient who underwent chemoradiotherapy. These receptors all stem from a human donor with HPV-associated anogenital cancer.

This chain uses TRBV7-2 with TRBJ2-5; 7 bases are shared with TRBD1. V lost 3 bases and J lost 4; bases outside the gene matches: 11. The CDR3 contains 16 residues. CDR1 and CDR2 (germline): SGHTA, FQGNSA. For the CDR3, the DNA is TGTGCCAGCAGCTTTTATGGCAGGGGGACGAGAGAGACCCAGTACTTC. Its protein product is CASSFYGRGTRETQYF.

The CDR3 DNA is TGTGCCAGCTCCCCGTCGGGCGCGGAGATTAGCACAGATACGCAGTATTTT. Amino acids: CASSPSGAEISTDTQYF. The J gene is TRBJ2-3, the V gene TRBV18; D remains ambiguous. This CDR3 has 17 amino acids. V gave up 6 bases and J gave up 0 bases, with 19 bases separating them. Germline V gene sequence: CDR1 KGHSH, CDR2 LQKENI. Using reference TRBV18 and TRBJ2-3 for the parts outside the CDR3, the full variable domain is NAGVMQNPRHLVRRRGQEARLRCSPMKGHSHVYWYRQLPEEGLKFMVYLQKENIIDESGMPKERFSAEFPKEGPSILRIQQVVRGDSAAYFCASSPSGAEISTDTQYFGPGTRLTVL.

The genes are TRBV27 and TRBJ2-7; 8 bases line up with TRBD2. The CDR3 extends over 15 amino acids. Per the germline V gene, CDR1 is MNHEY and CDR2 is SMNVEV (reference sequence). The ends lost 3 bases at V and 2 bases at J; junction bases unmatched: 6. Here the CDR3 reads CASSFLAGAAYEQYF. DNA of the CDR3: TGTGCCAGCAGTTTTCTAGCGGGTGCTGCCTACGAGCAGTACTTC.

The rearrangement links TRBV28 to TRBJ1-2; D not certain. Germline V lookup: CDR1 MDHEN, CDR2 SYDVKM. The CDR3 sequence is 11 residues long. V was trimmed by 2 bases and J by 7 bases, leaving 5 bases between them. The chain's CDR3 is CASSLRFGYTF. The CDR3 nucleotides read TGTGCCAGCAGTTTACGGTTTGGCTACACCTTC.

The chain uses TRBV18 and TRBJ1-2; D not certain. In germline, CDR1 is KGHSH, CDR2 LQKENI. The V end lost 0 bases, the J end lost 8 bases, and 13 bases lay between the germline ends. The CDR3 length is 14 residues. CDR3: CASSPPAHPIGYTF. CDR3 coding DNA: TGTGCCAGCTCACCACCGGCCCACCCTATCGGCTACACCTTC.

This sequence joins TRBV27 and TRBJ1-1; D call uncertain. Per germline, CDR1 MNHEY and CDR2 SMNVEV (reference sequence). Between the trimmed V and J ends, which lost 7 bases and 2 bases, there was a span of 14 bases. The CDR3 runs 14 residues. CDR3 nucleotides: TGTGCCAGCACCACAAGGACGGGCAACACTGAAGCTTTCTTT. It specifies CASTTRTGNTEAFF.

The rearrangement uses TRBV7-2 and TRBJ2-7; 7 nucleotides align to TRBD2. CDR1 is SGHTA, CDR2 FQGNSA, per germline. The V segment lost 7 bases and the J segment 7 bases; nucleotides outside the gene matches: 16. This CDR3 has 15 amino acids. CDR3 nucleotides: TGTGCCAGCACGCGCCTAGCGGCCCAAAGCTGGGAGCAGTACTTC. As protein: CASTRLAAQSWEQYF.

The gene calls are TRBV9 and TRBJ2-7; D unresolved. The CDR3 loop spans 13 amino acids. Per germline, CDR1 SGDLS and CDR2 YYNGEE. V was shortened by 0 bases and J by 6 bases, with 10 bases between the two germline ends. The CDR3 DNA follows: TGTGCCAGCAGCGTAGGACAATTAGGCGAGCAGTACTTC. Protein sequence: CASSVGQLGEQYF.

The V and J genes are TRBV11-3 and TRBJ1-1; no clear D gene. The CDR3 runs to 13 residues. Trimming cost V 2 bases and J 3 bases, with 7 bases left between them. Germline V lookup: CDR1 SGHNT, CDR2 YENEEA. CDR3 DNA sequence: TGTGCCAGCAGCTTACATTGGCACACTGAAGCTTTCTTT. Its protein product is CASSLHWHTEAFF.

This chain links TRBV2 with TRBJ2-7; D not certain. Per the germline V gene, CDR1 is SNHLY and CDR2 is FYNNEI. V was cut by 7 bases and J by 3 bases, with 13 bases left in between. This CDR3 region has 13 residues. CDR3 region: CASMVENGYEQYF. For the CDR3, the DNA is TGTGCCAGCATGGTGGAGAATGGCTACGAGCAGTACTTC.

V usage is TRBV11-2 and J usage is TRBJ2-5, with 10 positions matching TRBD1. V gave up 3 bases and J gave up 2 bases; unmatched junction bases: 3. The CDR3 runs to 15 residues. The germline CDR1 and CDR2 sequences are SGHAT and FQNNGV. The CDR3 region is CASSLGQGPQETQYF. As DNA, the CDR3 is TGTGCCAGCAGCTTGGGACAGGGGCCTCAAGAGACCCAGTACTTC.

The V gene is TRBV28, the J gene TRBJ2-3, with 8 positions matching TRBD2. Trimming at V came to 3 bases and at J to 6 bases, leaving 8 bases not matched to a gene. The CDR3 is made up of 15 amino acids. The germline V gene encodes CDR1 MDHEN and CDR2 SYDVKM. The CDR3 spells CASSFRRGAADTQYF. Here the CDR3 DNA reads TGTGCCAGCAGTTTTAGGCGGGGGGCCGCGGATACGCAGTATTTT.

This clone came up a few times. The chain joins TRBV7-2 to TRBJ2-1; no clear D gene. V lost 2 bases and J 3 bases, leaving 8 bases between the germline ends. This CDR3 contains 14 residues. Germline CDR1 reads SGHTA; CDR2 reads FQGNSA. In DNA form, the CDR3 reads TGTGCCAGCAGCTTAAGACTCAACTACAATGAGCAGTTCTTC. Its protein product is CASSLRLNYNEQFF.

This clone is categorized as large (0.1 to 1%). The gene calls are TRBV7-9 and TRBJ2-1, with D perhaps matching TRBD1 (6 bases). The CDR3 is 15 residues long. CDR1 is SEHNR, CDR2 FQNEAQ, per germline (reference sequence). Trimming removed 5 bases from V and 3 bases from J, with 14 bases in between. Here the CDR3 reads CASSLGQIDYNEQFF. CDR3 DNA sequence: TGTGCCAGCAGCCTCGGACAGATTGACTACAATGAGCAGTTCTTC.

By share, this clone counts as large (0.1 to 1%). V gene TRBV7-8 combines with J gene TRBJ2-7, with D perhaps matching TRBD1 (5 bases). Looked up from germline, CDR1 is SGHVS and CDR2 is FQNEAQ. The V end was cut by 2 bases, the J end by 1 base, with 9 bases between. CDR3 length: 14 amino acids. This chain's CDR3 is CASSLIGQSYEQYF. In nucleotides, the CDR3 is TGTGCCAGCAGCTTAATAGGACAATCCTACGAGCAGTACTTC.

The chain recombines TRBV14 with TRBJ2-7; TRBD1 or TRBD2 may be the D gene (6 bases each). Trimming took 4 bases from V and 3 from J, leaving 10 bases between them. The V gene's germline CDR1 is SGHDN and CDR2 FVKESK. CDR3 size: 13 residues. DNA for the CDR3: TGTGCCAGCAGCCTCGGGGGCCTCTACGAGCAGTACTTC. The encoded protein is CASSLGGLYEQYF.

The V and J genes are TRBV6-4 and TRBJ1-5; D is undetermined. The CDR3 totals 14 residues. The V gene lost 7 bases and the J gene lost 3 bases, with 13 bases spanning the gap. Germline CDR1 MRHNA, CDR2 SNTAGT. The CDR3 nucleotides read TGTGCCAGCAAGGCAGCCCTTTTCAATCAGCCCCAGCATTTT. Translation gives CASKAALFNQPQHF.

The chain is built from TRBV28 and TRBJ2-2, with D perhaps matching TRBD1 or TRBD2 (5 bases each). Trimming took off 3 bases at V and 6 bases at J, with 8 bases between the two ends. CDR1 is MDHEN and CDR2 is SYDVKM in the germline V gene. The CDR3 extends over 13 amino acids. The DNA for the CDR3 is TGTGCCAGCAGTTTTCGGGGCCCCGGGGAGCTGTTTTTT. Its translation: CASSFRGPGELFF.

DNA for the CDR3: TGTGCCAGCACCGCTGGACGAGTGGGGGGCCGTATGAACACTGAAGCTTTCTTT. This translates into CASTAGRVGGRMNTEAFF. This chain connects TRBV5-4 to TRBJ1-1; weak D call: TRBD1 (6 bases). Germline V lookup: CDR1 SGHNT, CDR2 YYREEE (reference sequence). The CDR3 loop spans 18 amino acids. The V and J ends lost 6 bases and 0 bases respectively, with 24 bases between them.

This chain links TRBV25-1 with TRBJ1-4; TRBD1 aligns across 7 bases. Germline V lookup: CDR1 MGHDK, CDR2 SYGVNS. V gave up 6 bases and J gave up 4 bases; unmatched junction bases: 5. CDR3 size: 14 residues. The CDR3 coding sequence is TGTGCCAGCAGGAAAGGGGGCCGTAATGAAAAACTGTTTTTT. Its translation is CASRKGGRNEKLFF.

The chain carries TRBV5-1 and TRBJ2-7; D remains ambiguous. This CDR3 is built from 14 residues. V lost 0 bases and J lost 2, with 9 bases in between. Per the germline V gene, CDR1 is SGHRS and CDR2 is YFSETQ. The CDR3 is CASSLEDLPYEQYF. The CDR3 DNA is TGCGCCAGCAGCTTGGAGGACCTCCCCTACGAGCAGTACTTC.

This chain connects TRBV5-1 to TRBJ1-1; 7 bases fit TRBD1. In germline, CDR1 is SGHRS, CDR2 YFSETQ. The CDR3 has 15 residues. V trimming: 5 bases; J trimming: 1 base; junction bases outside the gene matches: 8. The CDR3 region is CASRTGLGGNTEAFF. In nucleotides, the CDR3 is TGCGCCAGCAGGACAGGGTTGGGTGGGAACACTGAAGCTTTCTTT.

The chain employs TRBV9 and TRBJ2-3; D gene ambiguous. This CDR3 has 13 amino acids. Trimming removed 0 bases from V and 5 bases from J, with 7 bases in between. CDR1 and CDR2 from the germline V gene are SGDLS and YYNGEE. The CDR3 sequence is CASSVVQRDTQYF. CDR3 sequence (DNA): TGTGCCAGCAGCGTAGTTCAGAGAGATACGCAGTATTTT.

The count of this clone is one. V usage is TRBV5-4 and J usage is TRBJ1-2; 8 bases match TRBD1. Germline-derived CDR1 and CDR2 are SGHNT and YYREEE (reference sequence). The CDR3 runs to 15 residues. The ends lost 1 base at V and 5 bases at J; junction bases unmatched: 7. CDR3 nucleotide sequence: TGTGCCAGCAGCTTGTCCTCCAGGGGGCCTTATGGCTACACCTTC. This translates into CASSLSSRGPYGYTF.

The genes are TRBV1 and TRBJ1-1; TRBD1, the table's D call, lacks a check against the DNA. TRBV1 is an annotated pseudogene. The CDR3 extends over 13 amino acids. The CDR3 DNA sequence: TGCACCAGCATTCAAGGGGCTCACACTGAAGCTTTCTTT. Residues: CTSIQGAHTEAFF.

The chain employs TRBV21-1 and TRBJ1-1. TRBV21-1 is classified as a pseudogene. The CDR3 extends over 10 amino acids. The DNA for the CDR3 is TGTGCCAGCAGTGAGGGCGAAGCTTTCTTT. Its translation is CASSEGEAFF.

The chain is built from TRBV7-3 and TRBJ2-1, with a weak D call TRBD1 (6 bases). Germline CDR1 is SGHTA and CDR2 is FQGTGA. This CDR3 has 15 amino acids. Trimming pared 2 bases from V and 0 bases from J, leaving 8 bases between. The CDR3 coding sequence is TGTGCCAGCAGCTTAGACAGGAGCTCCTACAATGAGCAGTTCTTC. Residues: CASSLDRSSYNEQFF.